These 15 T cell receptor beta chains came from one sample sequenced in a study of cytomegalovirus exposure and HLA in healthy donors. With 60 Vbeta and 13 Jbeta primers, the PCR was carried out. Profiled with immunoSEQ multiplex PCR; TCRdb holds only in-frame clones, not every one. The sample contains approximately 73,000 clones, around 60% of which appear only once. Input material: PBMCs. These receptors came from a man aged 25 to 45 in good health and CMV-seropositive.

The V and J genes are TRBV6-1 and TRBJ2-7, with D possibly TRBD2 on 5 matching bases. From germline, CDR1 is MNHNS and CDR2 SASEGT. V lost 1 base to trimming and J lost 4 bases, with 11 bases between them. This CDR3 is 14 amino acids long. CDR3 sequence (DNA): TGTGCCAGCAGTGAAGAGTGGCGGGTTTACGAGCAGTACTTC. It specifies CASSEEWRVYEQYF.

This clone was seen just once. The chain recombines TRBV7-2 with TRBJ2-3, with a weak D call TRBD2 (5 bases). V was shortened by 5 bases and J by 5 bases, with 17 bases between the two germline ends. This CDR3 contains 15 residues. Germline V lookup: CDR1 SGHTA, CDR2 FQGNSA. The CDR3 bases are TGTGCCAGCAGCGACCGAAGCGGCAGTCAAGATACGCAGTATTTT. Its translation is CASSDRSGSQDTQYF. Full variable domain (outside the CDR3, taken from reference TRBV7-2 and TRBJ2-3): GAGVSQSPSNKVTEKGKDVELRCDPISGHTALYWYRQSLGQGLEFLIYFQGNSAPDKSGLPSDRFSAERTGGSVSTLTIQRTQQEDSAVYLCASSDRSGSQDTQYFGPGTRLTVL.

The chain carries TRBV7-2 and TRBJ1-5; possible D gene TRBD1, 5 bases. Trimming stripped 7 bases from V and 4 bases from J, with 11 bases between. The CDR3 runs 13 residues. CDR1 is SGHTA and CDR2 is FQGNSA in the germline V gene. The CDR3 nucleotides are TGTGCCAGCACCATAGACAGAAATCAGCCCCAGCATTTT. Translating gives CASTIDRNQPQHF.

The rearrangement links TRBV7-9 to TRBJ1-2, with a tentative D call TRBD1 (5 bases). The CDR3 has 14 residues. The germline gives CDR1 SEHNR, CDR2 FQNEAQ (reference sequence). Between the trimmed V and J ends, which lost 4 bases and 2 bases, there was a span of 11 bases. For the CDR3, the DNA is TGTGCCAGCAGCTCCATGACAGCGAACTATGGCTACACCTTC. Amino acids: CASSSMTANYGYTF.

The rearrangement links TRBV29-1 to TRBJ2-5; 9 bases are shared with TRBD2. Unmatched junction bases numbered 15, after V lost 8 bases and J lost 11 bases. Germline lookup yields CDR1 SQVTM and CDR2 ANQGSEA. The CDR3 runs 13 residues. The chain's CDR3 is CSIQVLAGVEQYF. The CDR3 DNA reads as TGCAGCATACAGGTTTTAGCGGGAGTTGAGCAGTACTTC. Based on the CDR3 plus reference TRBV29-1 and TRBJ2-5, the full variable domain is SAVISQKPSRDICQRGTSLTIQCQVDSQVTMMFWYRQQPGQSLTLIATANQGSEATYESGFVIDKFPISRPNLTFSTLTVSNMSPEDSSIYLCSIQVLAGVEQYFGPGTRLLVL.

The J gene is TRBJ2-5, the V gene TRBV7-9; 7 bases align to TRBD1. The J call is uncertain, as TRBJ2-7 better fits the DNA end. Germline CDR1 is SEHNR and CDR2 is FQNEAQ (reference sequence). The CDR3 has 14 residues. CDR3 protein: CASSSPGQRYEQYF. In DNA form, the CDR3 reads TGTGCCAGCAGCTCACCGGGACAGCGATACGAGCAGTACTTC.

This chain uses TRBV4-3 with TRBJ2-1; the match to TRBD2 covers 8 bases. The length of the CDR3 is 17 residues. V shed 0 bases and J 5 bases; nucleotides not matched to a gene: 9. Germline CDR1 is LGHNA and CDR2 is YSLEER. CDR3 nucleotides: TGCGCCAGCAGCCAAGATTCGGGCGGGAGGCCCAACAATGAGCAGTTCTTC. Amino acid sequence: CASSQDSGGRPNNEQFF.

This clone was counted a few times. CDR3 nucleotides: TGTGCCAGCAGTGCCGACGGGGGGCTCTACAATGAGCAGTTCTTC. It encodes CASSADGGLYNEQFF. The V gene is TRBV6-5, the J gene TRBJ2-1; perhaps TRBD2 as D (7 bases). There are 15 residues in the CDR3. Germline CDR1 MNHEY, CDR2 SVGAGI. The V end was cut by 5 bases, the J end by 3 bases, with 14 bases between.

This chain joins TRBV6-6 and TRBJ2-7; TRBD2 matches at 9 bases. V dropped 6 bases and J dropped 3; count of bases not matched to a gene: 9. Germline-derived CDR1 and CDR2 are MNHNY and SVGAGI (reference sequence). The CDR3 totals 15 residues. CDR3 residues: CASRKIAGASYEQYF. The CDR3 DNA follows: TGTGCCAGCAGGAAAATAGCGGGGGCCAGCTACGAGCAGTACTTC.

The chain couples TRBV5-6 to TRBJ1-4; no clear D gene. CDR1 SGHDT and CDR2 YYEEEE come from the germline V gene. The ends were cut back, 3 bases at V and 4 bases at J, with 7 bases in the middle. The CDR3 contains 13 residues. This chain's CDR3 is CASSSHSNEKLFF. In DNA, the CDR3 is TGTGCCAGCAGCTCTCACAGTAATGAAAAACTGTTTTTT.

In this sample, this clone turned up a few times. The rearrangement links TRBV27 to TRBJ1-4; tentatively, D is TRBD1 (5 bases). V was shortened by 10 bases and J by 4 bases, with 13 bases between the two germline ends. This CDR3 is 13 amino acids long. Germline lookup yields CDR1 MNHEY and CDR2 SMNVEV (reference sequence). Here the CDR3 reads CATPTDFNEKLFF. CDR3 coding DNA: TGTGCCACCCCGACAGACTTTAATGAAAAACTGTTTTTT.

The DNA of the CDR3 is TGTGCCAGCAGTCCAGGGTCGGCGTCCCTCTACGAGCAGTACTTC. Encoded protein: CASSPGSASLYEQYF. The J gene is TRBJ2-7, the V gene TRBV27; D perhaps matches TRBD1 (5 bases). CDR1 is MNHEY, CDR2 SMNVEV, per germline (reference sequence). The CDR3 has 15 amino acids. V was cut by 5 bases and J by 3 bases, with 17 bases left in between.

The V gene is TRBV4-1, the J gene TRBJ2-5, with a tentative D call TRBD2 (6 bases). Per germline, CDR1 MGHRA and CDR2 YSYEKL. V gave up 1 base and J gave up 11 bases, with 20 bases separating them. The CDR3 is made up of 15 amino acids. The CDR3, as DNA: TGCGCCAGCAGCCAAGCCGGGACTCCAACCTACAAGCAGTACTTC. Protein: CASSQAGTPTYKQYF.

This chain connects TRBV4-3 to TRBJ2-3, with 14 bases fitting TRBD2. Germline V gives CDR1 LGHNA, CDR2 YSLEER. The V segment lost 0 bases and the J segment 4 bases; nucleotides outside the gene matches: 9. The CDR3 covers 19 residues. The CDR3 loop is CASSQDLTSGRAGADTQYF. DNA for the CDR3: TGCGCCAGCAGCCAAGATTTGACTAGCGGGAGGGCCGGAGCAGATACGCAGTATTTT.

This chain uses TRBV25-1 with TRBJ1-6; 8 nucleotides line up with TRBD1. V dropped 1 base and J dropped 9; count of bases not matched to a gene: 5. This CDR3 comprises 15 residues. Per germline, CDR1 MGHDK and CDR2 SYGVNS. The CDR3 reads CASSESQGAGSPLHF. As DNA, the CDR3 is TGTGCCAGCAGTGAATCCCAGGGGGCCGGTTCACCCCTCCACTTT.